These T cell receptor beta chains were read from a single sample in a study of regulatory T cells in long-lasting Graves disease. TCRdb reprocessed the multiplex PCR reads via MiXCR and lists one record per CDR3 protein. The sample includes under 800,000 distinct CDR3 sequences, roughly 15% of them seen just once. This sample also belongs to another study, concerning T cells in Graves' hyperthyroidism and ophthalmopathy.

The sample in question was peripheral blood mononuclear cells (PBMCs), obtained at new diagnosis, from a patient treated with antithyroid drugs. All receptors come from a woman aged 30 to 39 with Graves disease. Each CDR3 is given without its conserved first and last residue. Each record gives: V gene, clone size, J gene, CDR3 protein. Only some rows state a clone size, as once, few, many or a class for expanded clones.

V gene: TRBV18
clone size: -
J gene: TRBJ1-1
CDR3 protein: ASSPRSMNTEAF

V gene: TRBV4-1
clone size: -
J gene: TRBJ2-7
CDR3 protein: ASSQDGPGLTGEQY

V gene: TRBV6-2/TRBV6-3
clone size: -
J gene: TRBJ1-2
CDR3 protein: ASSLSENYGYT

V gene: TRBV28
clone size: many
J gene: TRBJ1-1
CDR3 protein: ASRTDRVNTEAF

V gene: TRBV27
clone size: many
J gene: TRBJ2-7
CDR3 protein: ASSPPGQGIAEQY

V gene: TRBV5-5
clone size: -
J gene: TRBJ1-5
CDR3 protein: ASSSDRGPFIGQPQH

V gene: TRBV3-1
clone size: -
J gene: TRBJ2-3
CDR3 protein: ASSRTLRALDTQY

V gene: TRBV15
clone size: -
J gene: TRBJ2-1
CDR3 protein: ATSRDKREGPYNEQF

V gene: TRBV12-3/TRBV12-4
clone size: many
J gene: TRBJ1-1
CDR3 protein: ASSLAPGQATEAF

V gene: TRBV6-1
clone size: many
J gene: TRBJ2-2
CDR3 protein: ASSPPYPGELF

V gene: TRBV5-1
clone size: -
J gene: TRBJ2-7
CDR3 protein: VSSLEGGFYEQY

V gene: TRBV28
clone size: many
J gene: TRBJ2-3
CDR3 protein: ASSSRTDSTDTQY

V gene: TRBV7-9
clone size: -
J gene: TRBJ2-1
CDR3 protein: ASSLFKTQGSYNEQF

V gene: TRBV6-1
clone size: -
J gene: TRBJ2-2
CDR3 protein: ASSPGLAVGELF

V gene: TRBV6-9
clone size: few
J gene: TRBJ1-2
CDR3 protein: ASSSDSRLYGYT